The present entry profiles one T cell receptor beta chain with its context. This clonotype was counted between two and nine times. No cognate antigen has been identified for it. There are no base qualities to consult, and no much larger clone falls within one base. TCR beta CDR3 regions were amplified from RNA transcripts. The TCR CDR3 was subjected to a first round of RT-PCR using the HTBI primer set and the Qiagen OneStep RT-PCR kit. The libraries were constructed in a second round of multiplex PCR and then size-selected and purified. Sequencing of the libraries was done on an Illumina HiSeq2000 using paired-end 100 bp reads. Under the source paper's analysis protocol: SOAPnuke was used to process the raw data, with reads discarded if the reads contained adapters or uncalled bases, had a mean Phred below 15, or lacked an exact constant-primer or identifier match. COPE v1.2.5 was used to merge high-quality paired reads, and clonotypes were defined as unique nucleotide sequences. MiTCR v1.1 was used to align the clonotypes against IMGT TRBV, TRBD and TRBJ reference segments. Analysis was restricted to V-J combinations with a frequency above 0.0001, which covered roughly 99% of repertoires. The TCS score was defined as F50 (clonal expansion) divided by E x V (chaos), with BLOSUM62-based TCRdist calculated between CDR3 peptides within each V-J. Welch's t-statistics and random forest reduced some 510 V-J features to 13, which were used in a naive Bayes classifier (R e1071). TCRdb handled the public reads itself, with Q25 trimming in fastp and clone calling in MiXCR, and kept productive beta chains. For every CDR3 protein sequence, its rows merge into one entry that carries the most common genes and DNA. The V and J calls here are based on TCRdb, not the publication. This sample lists around 350,000 distinct CDR3 sequences; around 15% were detected once. The top ten clones comprise about 21% of the sample.

Looking up the germline V gene yields CDR1 SGHDN and CDR2 FVKESK. Trimming leaves V shorter by 4 bases and J shorter by 2 bases, with the junction holding 5 bases beyond the gene matches. The CDR3 runs 15 amino acids, cysteine and phenylalanine included. Just CDR3 DNA is preserved here, 45 bases in frame from base 1. These data belong to a study of T cells in Graves' hyperthyroidism and ophthalmopathy (dated by TCRdb to between 2017 and 2020). The study in broad terms: Peripheral blood was collected at initial diagnosis, before any treatment. TCR V-J signatures able to tell the groups apart were searched for in a discovery cohort of about a hundred patients, of whom fewer than 45 had Graves' ophthalmopathy and 55 to 60 had stable Graves' hyperthyroidism. Whether ophthalmopathy could be predicted prospectively was tested in an independent validation cohort made up of under 20 hyperthyroidism patients plus 17 patients who later progressed to ophthalmopathy. The roughly 91 discovery patients were randomly divided into training and test sets at a 7:3 ratio. The study also compared thyroid tissue and blood T-cell repertoires from about six Graves' hyperthyroidism patients. Once sampling was done, hyperthyroidism patients were given methimazole at a starting dose of 30 mg daily, whereas ophthalmopathy patients were given high-dose intravenous methylprednisolone. According to the paper, TCR Vbeta CDR3 sequencing was carried out on 120 to 150 peripheral blood samples, which came from fewer than 50 ophthalmopathy, under 85 hyperthyroidism and approximately 17 progressor patients. What the study reported, not specific to this receptor: Ophthalmopathy was separated from stable hyperthyroidism by a 13 V-J signature model, with about 88% sensitivity and roughly 81% specificity obtained in cross-validation and 80%/75% obtained in testing. Most expanded thyroid clonotypes (frequency above 0.001) were also found in blood, which suggests that blood repertoires may mirror thyroid immune responses. In validation, the model predicted progression to ophthalmopathy a median of 6.5 months before onset, with roughly 68% sensitivity and 72.22% specificity. No statistical method was used to set the sample size in advance, and investigators knew the group allocation.

Ophthalmopathy patients had moderately to severely active disease, Clinical Activity Score of at least 3, NOSPECS grade of at least 4, and duration under 3 months. Any patient with an uncontrolled infection, another autoimmune disease, pregnancy or lactation was excluded. Diagnoses were based on clinical symptoms, serum thyroxine and TRAb, thyroid ultrasound and orbital computed tomography. PBMCs were isolated from more than 9 ml of fresh peripheral blood by Ficoll-Paque density gradient centrifugation. Total RNA was extracted with Trizol reagent, and quality was checked on an Agilent 2100 Bioanalyzer.

The TCR originated in a woman in her fifties or sixties with Graves' ophthalmopathy. Recombination joined TRBV14 with TRBJ2-3; TRBD1 lines up with 8 middle nucleotides. Material: blood. CDR3 sequence: CASSLADRVTDTQYF. The nucleotides are TGTGCCAGCAGCCTGGCGGACAGGGTCACAGATACGCAGTATTTT.